The 20 T cell receptor beta chains in this list originate from one sample, sequenced in a study of blood T cell repertoires in COVID-19. The assay was immunoSEQ multiplex PCR, and TCRdb's table has in-frame clones only and misses some. The sample records some 75,000 clones, more than 85% being singletons. Specimen: peripheral blood. The receptors shown here come from a man in his 60s with acute or convalescent COVID-19.

This clone was found once. The chain employs TRBV3-1 (or the pseudogene TRBV3-2) and TRBJ1-2, with TRBD1 matching over 7 bases. This CDR3 region has 15 residues. The germline V gene encodes CDR1 LGHDT and CDR2 YNNKEL (reference sequence). Trimming cost V 4 bases and J 3 bases; bases outside gene matches: 8. The CDR3 loop is CASSPFLGTDYGYTF. DNA for the CDR3: TGTGCCAGCAGCCCGTTCCTAGGGACAGACTATGGCTACACCTTC.

This chain uses TRBV7-8 with TRBJ1-2, with TRBD1 identical over 8 bases. The CDR3 is made up of 14 amino acids. CDR1 is SGHVS and CDR2 is FQNEAQ in the germline V gene. V shed 10 bases, J shed 4 bases, and the junction held 11 bases outside the gene matches. CDR3 sequence: CAISPAGGLYGYTF. For the CDR3, the DNA is TGTGCCATCTCCCCGGCAGGGGGCCTCTATGGCTACACCTTC. The full variable domain, its missing parts supplied by reference TRBV7-8 and TRBJ1-2, is GAGVSQSPRYKVAKRGQDVALRCDPISGHVSLFWYQQALGQGPEFLTYFQNEAQLDKSGLPSDRFFAERPEGSVSTLKIQRTQQEDSAVYLCAISPAGGLYGYTFGSGTRLTVV.

The chain recombines TRBV3-1 (or the pseudogene TRBV3-2) with TRBJ2-1; TRBD2 aligns across 7 bases. Germline V gives CDR1 LGHDT, CDR2 YNNKEL (reference sequence). The CDR3 totals 18 residues. V trimming: 2 bases; J trimming: 5 bases; junction bases outside the gene matches: 15. Here the CDR3 DNA reads TGTGCCAGCAGCCAACGGACGGGCCTAGCGGCAATCGACAATGAGCAGTTCTTC. It encodes CASSQRTGLAAIDNEQFF.

This clone was detected only once. This sequence joins TRBV3-1 (or the pseudogene TRBV3-2) and TRBJ2-7, with D possibly TRBD1 on 6 matching bases. Germline-derived CDR1 and CDR2 are LGHDT and YNNKEL (reference sequence). V was pared by 0 bases and J by 5 bases, with 14 bases between. This CDR3 has 15 amino acids. CDR3 loop: CASSQDWQGFDEQYF. The CDR3 nucleotides are TGTGCCAGCAGCCAAGATTGGCAGGGGTTCGACGAGCAGTACTTC.

The rearrangement links TRBV5-1 to TRBJ2-1; 15 bases map to TRBD2. The CDR3 extends over 19 amino acids. The V gene end was trimmed by 3 bases and the J gene end by 4 bases; junction bases not matched to a gene: 11. Per the germline V gene, CDR1 is SGHRS and CDR2 is YFSETQ. Here the CDR3 DNA reads TGCGCCAGCAGCTCCCCCGGCGGACTAGCGGGAGGGAGGTACAATGAGCAGTTCTTC. Amino acid sequence: CASSSPGGLAGGRYNEQFF.

This sequence joins TRBV9 and TRBJ1-5; D might be TRBD1 (6 bases). This CDR3 has 15 residues. V was shortened by 0 bases and J by 4 bases, with 11 bases between the two germline ends. Per germline, CDR1 SGDLS and CDR2 YYNGEE. The CDR3: CASSVDGTRNQPQHF. The CDR3, as DNA: TGTGCCAGCAGCGTAGATGGGACACGGAATCAGCCCCAGCATTTT. The full variable domain, rest sourced from reference TRBV9 and TRBJ1-5, is DSGVTQTPKHLITATGQRVTLRCSPRSGDLSVYWYQQSLDQGLQFLIQYYNGEERAKGNILERFSAQQFPDLHSELNLSSLELGDSALYFCASSVDGTRNQPQHFGDGTRLSIL.

This chain joins TRBV6-6 and TRBJ1-3, with 10 bases identical to TRBD1. Germline trimming cut 6 bases from V and 7 bases from J; bases unmatched to any gene: 3. This CDR3 spans 13 amino acids. In germline, CDR1 is MNHNY, CDR2 SVGAGI (reference sequence). DNA for the CDR3: TGTGCCAGCAGGACAGGGGGCGGGAACACCATATATTTT. Amino acid sequence: CASRTGGGNTIYF.

V usage is TRBV19 and J usage is TRBJ1-1, with a possible D match to TRBD1 (5 bases). The CDR3 runs 12 residues. The germline V and J ends were trimmed by 3 bases and 8 bases, with 10 bases remaining between them. From germline, CDR1 is LNHDA and CDR2 SQIVND (reference sequence). This CDR3 is CASSMQGGEAFF. The CDR3 nucleotides read TGTGCCAGTAGTATGCAGGGTGGGGAAGCTTTCTTT.

This rearrangement joins TRBV5-1 to TRBJ2-3; 11 bases agree with TRBD2. Germline lookup yields CDR1 SGHRS and CDR2 YFSETQ. The CDR3 extends over 16 amino acids. The V segment lost 4 bases and the J segment 1 base; nucleotides outside the gene matches: 5. CDR3 bases: TGCGCCAGCAGCACTGGGACTAGCGGTCGCACAGATACGCAGTATTTT. Protein product: CASSTGTSGRTDTQYF.

This chain links TRBV20-1 with TRBJ1-1; no firm D call. This CDR3 has 11 amino acids. CDR1 DFQATT and CDR2 SNEGSKA come from the germline V gene (reference sequence). V lost 5 bases to trimming and J lost 3 bases, with 7 bases between them. The CDR3 sequence: CSAADYTEAFF. The CDR3 DNA reads TGCAGTGCTGCAGACTACACTGAAGCTTTCTTT.

V usage is TRBV5-1 and J usage is TRBJ2-5; D unclear. Trimming took 1 base from V and 2 from J, leaving 6 bases between them. The CDR3 covers 13 residues. Germline V gene data show CDR1 as SGHRS and CDR2 as YFSETQ. CDR3 region: CASSLNGQETQYF. Here the CDR3 DNA reads TGCGCCAGCAGCTTGAACGGTCAAGAGACCCAGTACTTC.

The genes are TRBV18 and TRBJ1-3; 7 nucleotides match TRBD1. The CDR3 totals 13 residues. V shed 6 bases, J shed 2 bases, and the junction held 1 base outside the gene matches. CDR1 and CDR2 from the germline V gene are KGHSH and LQKENI. CDR3 amino acids: CASSQGAGNTIYF. The CDR3 nucleotides read TGTGCCAGCTCTCAGGGGGCTGGAAACACCATATATTTT.

This clone showed up just once. The CDR3 loop reads CASSFGRSAYEQYF. The CDR3 nucleotides read TGTGCCAGCAGTTTTGGGCGTTCCGCGTACGAGCAGTACTTC. This chain uses TRBV6-5 with TRBJ2-7; the D is unclear. From germline, CDR1 is MNHEY and CDR2 SVGAGI. There are 14 residues in the CDR3. V lost 4 bases and J lost 4, with 14 bases in between.

This sequence joins TRBV5-1 and TRBJ2-2; no firm D call. Germline values: CDR1 SGHRS, CDR2 YFSETQ. The V end was cut by 0 bases, the J end by 7 bases, with 10 bases between. The CDR3 contains 14 residues. CDR3 sequence: CASSLGTGGGELFF. The CDR3 DNA is TGCGCCAGCAGCTTGGGTACTGGCGGCGGGGAGCTGTTTTTT.

The chain joins TRBV19 to TRBJ2-1; a possible D gene is TRBD1 (6 bases). V lost 5 bases and J 6 bases, leaving 14 bases between the germline ends. The CDR3 is 14 amino acids. Germline V lookup: CDR1 LNHDA, CDR2 SQIVND (reference sequence). Here the CDR3 reads CASSEQGPGNEQFF. As DNA, the CDR3 is TGTGCCAGTAGTGAACAGGGTCCGGGCAATGAGCAGTTCTTC.

The chain carries TRBV6-5 and TRBJ1-5, with 12 bases identical to TRBD1. V lost 6 bases to trimming and J lost 6 bases; unmatched junction nucleotides: 6. Germline CDR1 reads MNHEY; CDR2 reads SVGAGI. This CDR3 spans 15 amino acids. The CDR3 region has the DNA TGTGCCAGCAGCGTGGGGACAGGGGGCTTTCAGCCCCAGCATTTT. This translates into CASSVGTGGFQPQHF.

This clone appeared once. This chain links TRBV19 with TRBJ2-7; TRBD1 aligns across 11 bases. This CDR3 is 15 amino acids long. V lost 6 bases, J lost 0 bases, and 4 bases stayed unmatched. Germline lookup yields CDR1 LNHDA and CDR2 SQIVND (reference sequence). CDR3 amino acids: CASRRGQGGSYEQYF. The CDR3 region has the DNA TGTGCCAGTAGAAGGGGACAGGGGGGCTCCTACGAGCAGTACTTC.

This sequence joins TRBV6-5 and TRBJ1-3; D uncertain. Germline loops: CDR1 MNHEY, CDR2 SVGAGI. Trimming removed 7 bases from V and 0 bases from J, with 10 bases in between. The CDR3 has 14 amino acids. The CDR3: CASTRDASGNTIYF. The CDR3 DNA reads TGTGCCAGCACTCGGGATGCCTCTGGAAACACCATATATTTT.

The genes are TRBV10-2 and TRBJ2-2; D unclear. V lost 8 bases to trimming and J lost 6 bases, with 13 bases between them. The CDR3 has 13 residues. The V gene's germline CDR1 is WSHSY and CDR2 SAAADI. CDR3 sequence: CASGENLAGELFF. CDR3 nucleotides: TGCGCCAGCGGAGAAAACTTAGCCGGGGAGCTGTTTTTT.

This chain uses TRBV27 with TRBJ2-3, with D perhaps matching TRBD1 (5 bases). The V end lost 6 bases, the J end lost 2 bases, and 12 bases lay between the germline ends. The CDR3 loop spans 14 amino acids. Germline assignment: CDR1 MNHEY and CDR2 SMNVEV (reference sequence). The CDR3 loop is CASSSDKHTDTQYF. DNA for the CDR3: TGTGCCAGCAGCTCGGACAAGCACACAGATACGCAGTATTTT.